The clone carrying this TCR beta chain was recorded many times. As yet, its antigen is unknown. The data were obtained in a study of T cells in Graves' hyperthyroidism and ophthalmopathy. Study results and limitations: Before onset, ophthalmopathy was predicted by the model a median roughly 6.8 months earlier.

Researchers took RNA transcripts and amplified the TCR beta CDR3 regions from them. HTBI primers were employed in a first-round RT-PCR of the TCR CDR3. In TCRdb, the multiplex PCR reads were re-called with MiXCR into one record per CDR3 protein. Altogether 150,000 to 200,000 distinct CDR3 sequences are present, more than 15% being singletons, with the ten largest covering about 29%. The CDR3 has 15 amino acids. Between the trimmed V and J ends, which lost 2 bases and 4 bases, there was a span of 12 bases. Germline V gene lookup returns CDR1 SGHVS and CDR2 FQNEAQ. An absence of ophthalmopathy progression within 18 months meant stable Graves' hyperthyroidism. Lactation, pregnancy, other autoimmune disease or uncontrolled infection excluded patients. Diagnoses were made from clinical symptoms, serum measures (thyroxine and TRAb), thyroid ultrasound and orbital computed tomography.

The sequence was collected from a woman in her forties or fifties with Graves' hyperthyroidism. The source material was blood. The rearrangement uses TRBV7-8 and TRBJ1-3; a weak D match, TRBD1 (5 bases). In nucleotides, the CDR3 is TGTGCCAGCAGCTTACCCGGGGCGCAGGGAAACACCATATATTTT. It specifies CASSLPGAQGNTIYF.